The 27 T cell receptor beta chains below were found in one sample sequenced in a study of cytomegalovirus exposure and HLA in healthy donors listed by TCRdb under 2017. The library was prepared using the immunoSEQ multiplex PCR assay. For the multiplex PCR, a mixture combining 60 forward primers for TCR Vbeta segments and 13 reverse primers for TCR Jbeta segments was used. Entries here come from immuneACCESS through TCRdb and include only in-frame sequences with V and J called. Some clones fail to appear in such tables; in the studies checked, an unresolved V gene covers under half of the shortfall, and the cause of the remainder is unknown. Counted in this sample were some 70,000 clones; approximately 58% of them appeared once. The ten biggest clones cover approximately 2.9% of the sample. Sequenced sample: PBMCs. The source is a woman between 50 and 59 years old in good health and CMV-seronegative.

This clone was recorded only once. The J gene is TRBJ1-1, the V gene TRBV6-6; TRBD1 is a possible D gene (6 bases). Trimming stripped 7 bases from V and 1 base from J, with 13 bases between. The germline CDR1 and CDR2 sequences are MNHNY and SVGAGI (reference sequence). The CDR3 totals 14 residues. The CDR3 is CASTRTDSNTEAFF. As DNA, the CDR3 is TGTGCCAGCACCCGGACAGACTCGAACACTGAAGCTTTCTTT.

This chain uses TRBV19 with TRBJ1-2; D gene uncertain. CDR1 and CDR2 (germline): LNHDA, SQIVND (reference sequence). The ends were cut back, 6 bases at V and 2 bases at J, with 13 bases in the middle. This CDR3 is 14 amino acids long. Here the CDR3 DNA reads TGTGCCAGTAGGTCCGAGAGGGCCAACTATGGCTACACCTTC. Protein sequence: CASRSERANYGYTF.

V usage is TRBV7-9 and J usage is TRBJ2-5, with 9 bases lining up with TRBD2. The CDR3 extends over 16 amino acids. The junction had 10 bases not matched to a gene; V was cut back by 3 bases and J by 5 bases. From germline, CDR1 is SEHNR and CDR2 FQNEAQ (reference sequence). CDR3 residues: CASSLSLAGLVETQYF. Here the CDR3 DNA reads TGTGCCAGCAGCTTGTCTCTAGCGGGATTGGTCGAGACCCAGTACTTC.

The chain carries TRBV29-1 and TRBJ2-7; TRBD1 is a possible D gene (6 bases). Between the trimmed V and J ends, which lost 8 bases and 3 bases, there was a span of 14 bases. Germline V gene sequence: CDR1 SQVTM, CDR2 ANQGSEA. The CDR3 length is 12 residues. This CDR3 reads CSFWTDNYEQYF. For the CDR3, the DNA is TGCAGCTTTTGGACAGATAACTACGAGCAGTACTTC.

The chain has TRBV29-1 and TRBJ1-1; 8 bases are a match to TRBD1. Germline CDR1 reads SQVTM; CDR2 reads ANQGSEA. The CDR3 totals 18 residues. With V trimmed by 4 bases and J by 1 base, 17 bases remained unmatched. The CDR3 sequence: CSVVAPLGTGVSNTEAFF. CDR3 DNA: TGCAGCGTTGTGGCCCCCCTGGGGACAGGAGTCTCGAACACTGAAGCTTTCTTT.

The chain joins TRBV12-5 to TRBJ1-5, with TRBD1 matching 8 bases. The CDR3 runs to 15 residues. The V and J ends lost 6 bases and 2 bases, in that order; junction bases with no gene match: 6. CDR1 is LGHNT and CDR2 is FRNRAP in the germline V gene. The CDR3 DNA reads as TGTGCTAGTGGCCCTCAGGGGGCCGGCAATCAGCCCCAGCATTTT. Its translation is CASGPQGAGNQPQHF.

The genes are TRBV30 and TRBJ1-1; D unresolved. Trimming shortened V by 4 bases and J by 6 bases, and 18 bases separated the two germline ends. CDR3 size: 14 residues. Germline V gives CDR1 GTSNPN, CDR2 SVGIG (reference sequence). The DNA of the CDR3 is TGTGCCTGGATGGAGGGCACTCGCTCGGCTGAAGCTTTCTTT. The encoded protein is CAWMEGTRSAEAFF.

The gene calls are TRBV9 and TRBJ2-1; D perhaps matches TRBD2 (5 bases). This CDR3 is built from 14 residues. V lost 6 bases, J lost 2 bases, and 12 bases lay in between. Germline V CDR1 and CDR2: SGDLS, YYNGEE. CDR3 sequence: CASNEGTPYNEQFF. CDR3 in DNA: TGTGCCAGCAACGAGGGAACTCCCTACAATGAGCAGTTCTTC.

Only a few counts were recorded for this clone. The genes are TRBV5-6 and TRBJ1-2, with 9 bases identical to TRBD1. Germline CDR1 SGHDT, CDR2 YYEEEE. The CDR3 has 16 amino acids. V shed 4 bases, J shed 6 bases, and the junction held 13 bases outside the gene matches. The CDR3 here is CASSPRDREGMDGYTF. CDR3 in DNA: TGTGCCAGCAGCCCCCGGGACAGGGAAGGAATGGATGGCTACACCTTC.

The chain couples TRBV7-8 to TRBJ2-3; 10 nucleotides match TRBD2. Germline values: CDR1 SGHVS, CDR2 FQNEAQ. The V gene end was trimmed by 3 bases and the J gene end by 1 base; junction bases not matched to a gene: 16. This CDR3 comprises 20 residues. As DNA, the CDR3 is TGTGCCAGCAGCTTCAATCGGCTAGCGGGAGCCCTACGCCGCACAGATACGCAGTATTTT. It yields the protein CASSFNRLAGALRRTDTQYF.

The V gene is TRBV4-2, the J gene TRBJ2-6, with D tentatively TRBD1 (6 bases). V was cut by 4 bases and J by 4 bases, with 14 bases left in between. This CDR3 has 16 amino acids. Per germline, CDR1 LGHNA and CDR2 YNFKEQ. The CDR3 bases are TGTGCCAGCAGCCGAGTGGGGACATCGGGGGCCAACGTCCTGACTTTC. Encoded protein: CASSRVGTSGANVLTF.

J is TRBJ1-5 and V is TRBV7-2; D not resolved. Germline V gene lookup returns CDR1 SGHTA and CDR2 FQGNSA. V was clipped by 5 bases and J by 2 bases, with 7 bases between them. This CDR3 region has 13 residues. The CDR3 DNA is TGTGCCAGCAGCCTTTCAGGCAATCAGCCCCAGCATTTT. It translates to CASSLSGNQPQHF.

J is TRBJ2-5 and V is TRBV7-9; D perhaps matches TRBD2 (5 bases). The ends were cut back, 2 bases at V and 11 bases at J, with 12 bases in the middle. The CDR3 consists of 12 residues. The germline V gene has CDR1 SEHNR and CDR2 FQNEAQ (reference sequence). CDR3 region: CASSLNVREQYF. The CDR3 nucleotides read TGTGCCAGCAGCTTAAACGTGAGGGAGCAGTACTTC.

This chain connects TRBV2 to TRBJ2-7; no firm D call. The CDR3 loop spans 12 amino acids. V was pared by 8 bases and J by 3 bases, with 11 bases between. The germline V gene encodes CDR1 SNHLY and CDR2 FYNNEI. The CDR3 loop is CASSTLSYEQYF. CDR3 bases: TGTGCCAGCTCCACTCTTAGCTACGAGCAGTACTTC.

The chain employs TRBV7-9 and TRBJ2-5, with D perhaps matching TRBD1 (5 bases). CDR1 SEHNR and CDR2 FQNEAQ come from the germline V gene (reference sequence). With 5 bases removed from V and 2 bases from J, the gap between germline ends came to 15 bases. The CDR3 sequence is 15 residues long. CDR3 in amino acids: CASSPRTLAQETQYF. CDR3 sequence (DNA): TGTGCCAGCAGCCCCCGGACACTCGCTCAAGAGACCCAGTACTTC. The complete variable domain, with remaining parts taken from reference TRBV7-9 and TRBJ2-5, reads DTGVSQNPRHKITKRGQNVTFRCDPISEHNRLYWYRQTLGQGPEFLTYFQNEAQLEKSRLLSDRFSAERPKGSFSTLEIQRTEQGDSAMYLCASSPRTLAQETQYFGPGTRLLVL.

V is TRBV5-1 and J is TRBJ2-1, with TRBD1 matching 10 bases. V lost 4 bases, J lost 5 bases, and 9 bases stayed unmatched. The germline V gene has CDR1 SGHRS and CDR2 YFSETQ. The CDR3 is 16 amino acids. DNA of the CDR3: TGCGCCAGCAGCGCGCCCGGGACAGGGGCCCACAATGAGCAGTTCTTC. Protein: CASSAPGTGAHNEQFF.

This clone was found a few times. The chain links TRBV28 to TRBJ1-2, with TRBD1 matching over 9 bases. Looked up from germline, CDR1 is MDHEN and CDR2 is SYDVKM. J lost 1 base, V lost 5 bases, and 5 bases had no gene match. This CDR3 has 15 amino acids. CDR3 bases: TGTGCCAGCAGTGATACAGGGGGCCTTAACTATGGCTACACCTTC. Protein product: CASSDTGGLNYGYTF.

The CDR3 spells CASSLRGAETQYF. The CDR3 DNA follows: TGTGCCAGCAGTCTCAGGGGGGCAGAGACCCAGTACTTC. The chain couples TRBV6-6 to TRBJ2-5; possible D gene TRBD1, 7 bases. V lost 5 bases to trimming and J lost 4 bases, with 11 bases between them. Germline V lookup: CDR1 MNHNY, CDR2 SVGAGI (reference sequence). The CDR3 contains 13 residues.

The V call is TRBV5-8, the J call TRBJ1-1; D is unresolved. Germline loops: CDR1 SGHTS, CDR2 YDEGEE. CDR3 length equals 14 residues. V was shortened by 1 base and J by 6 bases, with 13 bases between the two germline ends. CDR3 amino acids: CASSLWAGAAEAFF. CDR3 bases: TGTGCCAGCAGCTTGTGGGCGGGAGCCGCTGAAGCTTTCTTT.

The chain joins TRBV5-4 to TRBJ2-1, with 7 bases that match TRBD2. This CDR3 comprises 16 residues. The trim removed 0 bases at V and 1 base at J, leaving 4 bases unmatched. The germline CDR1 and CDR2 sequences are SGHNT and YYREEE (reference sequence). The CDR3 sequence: CASSLVKLASYNEQFF. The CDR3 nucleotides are TGTGCCAGCAGCTTGGTTAAACTAGCGTCCTACAATGAGCAGTTCTTC.

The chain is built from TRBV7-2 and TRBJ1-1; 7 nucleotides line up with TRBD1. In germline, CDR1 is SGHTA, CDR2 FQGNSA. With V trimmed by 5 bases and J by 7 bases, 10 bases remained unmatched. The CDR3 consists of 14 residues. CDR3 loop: CASSLYPGQLEAFF. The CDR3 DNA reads TGTGCCAGCAGCCTTTACCCGGGACAGCTTGAAGCTTTCTTT. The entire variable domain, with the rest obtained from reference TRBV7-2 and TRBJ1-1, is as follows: GAGVSQSPSNKVTEKGKDVELRCDPISGHTALYWYRQSLGQGLEFLIYFQGNSAPDKSGLPSDRFSAERTGGSVSTLTIQRTQQEDSAVYLCASSLYPGQLEAFFGQGTRLTVV.

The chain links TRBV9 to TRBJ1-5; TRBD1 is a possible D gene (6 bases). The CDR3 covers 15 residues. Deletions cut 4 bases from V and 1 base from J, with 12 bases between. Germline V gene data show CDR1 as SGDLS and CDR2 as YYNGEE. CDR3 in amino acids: CASSPDGQSNQPQHF. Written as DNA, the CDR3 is TGTGCCAGCAGCCCCGACGGACAGAGCAATCAGCCCCAGCATTTT.

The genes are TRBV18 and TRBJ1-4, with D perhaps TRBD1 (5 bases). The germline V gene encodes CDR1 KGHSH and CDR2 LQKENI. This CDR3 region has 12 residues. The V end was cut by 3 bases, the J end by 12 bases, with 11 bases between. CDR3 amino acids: CASSPQGGELFF. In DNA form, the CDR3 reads TGTGCCAGCTCACCCCAGGGTGGAGAACTGTTTTTT.

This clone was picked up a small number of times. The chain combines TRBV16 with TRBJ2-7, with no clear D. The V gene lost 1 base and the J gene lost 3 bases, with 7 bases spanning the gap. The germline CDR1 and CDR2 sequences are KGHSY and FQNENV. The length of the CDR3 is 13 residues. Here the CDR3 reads CASSQFVSYEQYF. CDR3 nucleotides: TGTGCCAGCAGCCAATTCGTCAGCTACGAGCAGTACTTC. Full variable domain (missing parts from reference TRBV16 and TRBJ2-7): GEEVAQTPKHLVRGEGQKAKLYCAPIKGHSYVFWYQQVLKNEFKFLISFQNENVFDETGMPKERFSAKCLPNSPCSLEIQATKLEDSAVYFCASSQFVSYEQYFGPGTRLTVT.

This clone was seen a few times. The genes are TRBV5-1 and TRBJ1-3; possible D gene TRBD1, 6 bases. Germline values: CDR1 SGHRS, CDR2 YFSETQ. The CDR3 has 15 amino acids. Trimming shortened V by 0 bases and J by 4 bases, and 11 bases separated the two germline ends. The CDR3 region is CASSLAAGVGNTIYF. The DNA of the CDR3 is TGCGCCAGCAGCTTGGCGGCAGGGGTCGGAAACACCATATATTTT.

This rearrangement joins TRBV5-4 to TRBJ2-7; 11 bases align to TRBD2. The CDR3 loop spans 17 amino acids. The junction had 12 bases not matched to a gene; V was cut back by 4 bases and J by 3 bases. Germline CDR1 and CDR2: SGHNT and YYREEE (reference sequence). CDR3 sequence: CASSLLPGLAGDYEQYF. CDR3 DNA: TGTGCCAGCAGCCTACTGCCCGGACTAGCGGGTGACTACGAGCAGTACTTC. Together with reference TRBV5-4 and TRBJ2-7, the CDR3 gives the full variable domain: ETGVTQSPTHLIKTRGQQVTLRCSSQSGHNTVSWYQQALGQGPQFIFQYYREEENGRGNFPPRFSGLQFPNYSSELNVNALELDDSALYLCASSLLPGLAGDYEQYFGPGTRLTVT.

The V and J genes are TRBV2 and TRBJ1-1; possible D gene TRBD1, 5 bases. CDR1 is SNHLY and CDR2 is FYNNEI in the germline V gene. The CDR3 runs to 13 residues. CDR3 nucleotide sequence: TGTGCATGCGGGCTACGGGAGGGGACTGAAGCTTTCTTT. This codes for CACGLREGTEAFF.